This is a list of T cell receptor beta chains from one sample in a study of T cells in narcolepsy. The assay was immunoSEQ multiplex PCR, and TCRdb's table has in-frame clones only and misses some. The repertoire holds almost 25,000 clones, with around two thirds as singletons. Sequenced material: memory (CD45RA-) CD4+ T cells from blood. The receptors were gathered from a human donor in good health. Each CDR3 is given with its conserved first and last residue. The order of the fields is J gene, V gene, D gene, clone size, CDR3 DNA, CDR3 protein. The D gene is left open where the match is weak. The size field is filled for only some rows; it gives once, few, many or a size class.

J gene: TRBJ1-2
V gene: TRBV29-1
D gene: .
clone size: .
CDR3 DNA: TGCAGCGTTGGATTCCGGGGTTTAGGGAACTATGGCTACACCTTC
CDR3 protein: CSVGFRGLGNYGYTF

J gene: TRBJ2-2
V gene: TRBV7-2
D gene: TRBD1
clone size: few
CDR3 DNA: TGTGCCAGCCTGGGGACAGGGGGATGGACCGGGGAGCTGTTTTTT
CDR3 protein: CASLGTGGWTGELFF

J gene: TRBJ2-2
V gene: TRBV6-6
D gene: TRBD2
clone size: .
CDR3 DNA: TGTGCCAGCTCGGGGGGGCTGGCCGGGGAGCTGTTTTTT
CDR3 protein: CASSGGLAGELFF

J gene: TRBJ1-1
V gene: TRBV6-5
D gene: .
clone size: .
CDR3 DNA: TGTGCCAGCAGGTGGCAGGACAACACTGAAGCTTTCTTT
CDR3 protein: CASRWQDNTEAFF

J gene: TRBJ2-1
V gene: TRBV5-4
D gene: .
clone size: .
CDR3 DNA: TGTGCCAGCAGCTTGTTGGGTTTGGGGGCGTACAATGAGCAGTTCTTC
CDR3 protein: CASSLLGLGAYNEQFF

J gene: TRBJ2-2
V gene: TRBV30
D gene: .
clone size: .
CDR3 DNA: TGTGCCTGGACCTCTCAGTCCACCGGGGAGCTGTTTTTT
CDR3 protein: CAWTSQSTGELFF

J gene: TRBJ2-3
V gene: TRBV10-2
D gene: .
clone size: few
CDR3 DNA: TGCGCCAGCAGTGACCCCCTCGGCCGGGGGAGCACAGATACGCAGTATTTT
CDR3 protein: CASSDPLGRGSTDTQYF

J gene: TRBJ2-5
V gene: TRBV25-1
D gene: TRBD1
clone size: .
CDR3 DNA: TGTGCCAGCAGCGCATACAGGGGTGGAGAGACCCAGTACTTC
CDR3 protein: CASSAYRGGETQYF

J gene: TRBJ1-2
V gene: TRBV5-1
D gene: .
clone size: .
CDR3 DNA: TGCGCCAGCAGCTTGGATCTGGGTGGCTACACCTTC
CDR3 protein: CASSLDLGGYTF

J gene: TRBJ2-7
V gene: TRBV13
D gene: .
clone size: few
CDR3 DNA: TGTGCCAGCAGCTTAGGGGGGAACATCCTCCACGAGCAGTACTTC
CDR3 protein: CASSLGGNILHEQYF

J gene: TRBJ1-1
V gene: TRBV6-5
D gene: .
clone size: .
CDR3 DNA: TGTGCCAGCAGTTCCCCGAGGGGGGGGAACACTGAAGCTTTCTTT
CDR3 protein: CASSSPRGGNTEAFF

J gene: TRBJ1-1
V gene: TRBV20-1
D gene: .
clone size: few
CDR3 DNA: TGCAGTGCTAGGGGCAGGCATGAAGCTTTCTTT
CDR3 protein: CSARGRHEAFF

J gene: TRBJ2-3
V gene: TRBV7-8
D gene: .
clone size: .
CDR3 DNA: TGTGCCAGCAGCTTAGGCGGGATCACAGATACGCAGTATTTT
CDR3 protein: CASSLGGITDTQYF

J gene: TRBJ2-7
V gene: TRBV7-2
D gene: .
clone size: few
CDR3 DNA: TGTGCCAGCAGCTTGGGTGAGACAGGGAGGAGCTCCTACGAGCAGTACTTC
CDR3 protein: CASSLGETGRSSYEQYF

J gene: TRBJ2-5
V gene: TRBV9
D gene: .
clone size: once
CDR3 DNA: TGTGCCAGCAGTGAAAGCCCCCGACCCCGAGAGACCCAGTACTTC
CDR3 protein: CASSESPRPRETQYF

J gene: TRBJ2-1
V gene: TRBV27
D gene: .
clone size: .
CDR3 DNA: TGTGCCAGCTCGCTCGGGATCCAGAGTGAGCAGTTCTTC
CDR3 protein: CASSLGIQSEQFF

J gene: TRBJ2-1
V gene: TRBV7-8
D gene: .
clone size: .
CDR3 DNA: TGTGCCAGCAGCTTATATATGGGGCCCGGTGAGCAGTTCTTC
CDR3 protein: CASSLYMGPGEQFF

J gene: TRBJ2-1
V gene: TRBV5-8
D gene: TRBD2
clone size: .
CDR3 DNA: TGTGCCAGCAGCTTTAGCGGGAGGGGATACAATGAGCAGTTCTTC
CDR3 protein: CASSFSGRGYNEQFF

J gene: TRBJ2-1
V gene: TRBV6-4
D gene: .
clone size: .
CDR3 DNA: TGTGCCAGCAGCGCCCCGGCGGGGGCCCCGAACAATGAGCAGTTCTTC
CDR3 protein: CASSAPAGAPNNEQFF

J gene: TRBJ1-4
V gene: TRBV5-4
D gene: .
clone size: .
CDR3 DNA: TGTGCCAGTTCCGAAAGAGGGGGTAATGAAAAACTGTTTTTT
CDR3 protein: CASSERGGNEKLFF

J gene: TRBJ1-1
V gene: TRBV7-8
D gene: .
clone size: .
CDR3 DNA: TGTGCCAGCAGCTTAAAGCAGACCACTGAAGCTTTCTTT
CDR3 protein: CASSLKQTTEAFF

J gene: TRBJ2-2
V gene: TRBV5-1
D gene: TRBD1
clone size: .
CDR3 DNA: TGCGCCAGCAGAAGGGACAGAGCCGACGGGGAGCTGTTTTTT
CDR3 protein: CASRRDRADGELFF

J gene: TRBJ1-1
V gene: TRBV7-2
D gene: TRBD1
clone size: .
CDR3 DNA: TGTGCCAGCAGCTTAGTAGGGGACAGCCGGTGGACTGAAGCTTTCTTT
CDR3 protein: CASSLVGDSRWTEAFF

J gene: TRBJ2-3
V gene: TRBV4-1
D gene: TRBD2
clone size: .
CDR3 DNA: TGCGCCAGCAGCCAAGTCGCTCCAGCTCTGGCGGGGACTACGGGAGATACGCAGTATTTT
CDR3 protein: CASSQVAPALAGTTGDTQYF

J gene: TRBJ2-5
V gene: TRBV6-5
D gene: .
clone size: .
CDR3 DNA: TGTGCCAGCACCAACAGAGGGGTGGCGGGGGAGACCCAGTACTTC
CDR3 protein: CASTNRGVAGETQYF

J gene: TRBJ1-6
V gene: TRBV5-1
D gene: .
clone size: few
CDR3 DNA: TGCGCCAGCAGCTTGACCCCGGGGTTAATCTCACCCCTCCACTTT
CDR3 protein: CASSLTPGLISPLHF

J gene: TRBJ1-3
V gene: TRBV6-5
D gene: .
clone size: .
CDR3 DNA: TGTGCCAGCAGTTACTCGGGCTTGGGGCACACCATATATTTT
CDR3 protein: CASSYSGLGHTIYF

J gene: TRBJ2-1
V gene: TRBV10-3
D gene: .
clone size: .
CDR3 DNA: TGTGCCATCAGTGTAGGCCGTTTGAGCAATGAGCAGTTCTTC
CDR3 protein: CAISVGRLSNEQFF